This TCR beta chain was sequenced during a study of CXCR3-negative and CXCR3-positive naive CD8 T cells. General observations from the study: CXCR3-positive naive cells carried more hydrophobic TRB CDR3s than CXCR3-negative ones. After cryopreservation, expression of CXCR3 was partially reduced, and most assays were run with fresh PBMCs.

Naive CD8+ T cells showed CD45RO-CCR7+CD27+CD95-. As concerns this clonotype: What it binds is unknown.

Carrying UMI labels, the TRB cDNA libraries were prepared through 5' RACE. TCRdb re-called the 5' RACE reads and gives one entry per CDR3 protein, without DNA. Listed are 150,000 or so distinct CDR3 sequences; about 0.48% falls within the top ten. The CDR3 runs 19 residues. The germline CDR1 and CDR2 sequences are LGHNT and FRNRAP. The receptor was isolated from a human donor in good health. Some clones in this sample may be carry-over from other donors' samples. V gene TRBV12-5 combines with J gene TRBJ2-5; TCRdb selects TRBD2, and the lack of DNA leaves this call unchecked. Input material: naive CXCR3+ CD8+ T cells from blood. As to subset: CD45RO-CCR7+CD27+CD95- naive CD8+ T cells expressing CXCR3 (TNR3+). The CDR3 region is CASQWTGLAGGLGKETQYF. Using reference TRBV12-5 and TRBJ2-5 for the parts outside the CDR3, the full variable domain is DARVTQTPRHKVTEMGQEVTMRCQPILGHNTVFWYRQTMMQGLELLAYFRNRAPLDDSGMPKDRFSAEMPDATLATLKIQPSEPRDSAVYFCASQWTGLAGGLGKETQYFGPGTRLLVL.